This TCR beta chain emerged from a study of blood T cells in healthy people across ages. Using a J-beta primer mix together with a sample-barcoded 5' primer, a second PCR was run for about 6 to 12 cycles. Tags on each cDNA molecule came from a template-switch adaptor with 12 random nucleotides. TCRdb reanalysed the 5' RACE reads using MiXCR and keeps one entry per CDR3 protein. In the table there are approximately 940,000 distinct CDR3 sequences, roughly 52% of which are singletons. The junction had 7 bases not matched to a gene; V was cut back by 9 bases and J by 7 bases. Germline CDR1 MNHEY, CDR2 SVGAGI. There are 12 residues in the CDR3.

Sequenced input: blood. This clonotype was obtained from a young man in good health. This rearrangement joins TRBV6-5 to TRBJ1-2; 8 positions match TRBD1. The CDR3 DNA is TGTGCCAGTGGACAGGGCGGGAGTGGCTACACCTTC. Protein sequence: CASGQGGSGYTF.